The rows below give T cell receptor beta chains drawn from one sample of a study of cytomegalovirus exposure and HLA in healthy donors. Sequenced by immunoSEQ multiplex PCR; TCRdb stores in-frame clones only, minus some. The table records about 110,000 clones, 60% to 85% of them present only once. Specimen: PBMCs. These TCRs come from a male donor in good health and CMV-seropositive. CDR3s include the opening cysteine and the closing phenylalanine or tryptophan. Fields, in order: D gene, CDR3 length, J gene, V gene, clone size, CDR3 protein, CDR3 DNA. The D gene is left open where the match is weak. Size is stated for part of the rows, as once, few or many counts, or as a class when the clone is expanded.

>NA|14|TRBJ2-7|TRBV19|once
CATRLFGNEGEQYF
TGTGCCACCCGGCTGTTCGGGAACGAGGGCGAGCAGTACTTC
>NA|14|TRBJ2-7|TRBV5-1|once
CASSRGGGAYEQYF
TGCGCCAGCAGCCGGGGCGGCGGGGCCTACGAGCAGTACTTC
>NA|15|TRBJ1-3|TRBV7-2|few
CASSNQVTTGNTIYF
TGTGCCAGCAGCAACCAGGTGACCACTGGAAACACCATATATTTT
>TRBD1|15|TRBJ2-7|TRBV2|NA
CASRAGQARSYEQYF
TGTGCCAGCAGGGCGGGACAGGCCCGCTCCTACGAGCAGTACTTC
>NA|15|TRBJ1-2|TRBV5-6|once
CASSLGRLHNYGYTF
TGTGCCAGCAGCCTCGGGAGACTCCACAACTATGGCTACACCTTC
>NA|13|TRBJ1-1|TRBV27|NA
CASSVQGYTEAFF
TGTGCCAGCAGCGTACAGGGATACACTGAAGCTTTCTTT
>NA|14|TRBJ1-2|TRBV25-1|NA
CASSEAGIPYGYTF
TGTGCCAGCAGTGAGGCCGGGATCCCCTATGGCTACACCTTC
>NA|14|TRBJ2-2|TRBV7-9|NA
CASSLRQDTGELFF
TGTGCCAGCAGCTTAAGACAGGACACCGGGGAGCTGTTTTTT
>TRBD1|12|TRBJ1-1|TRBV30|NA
CAWSVGQGRAFF
TGTGCCTGGAGTGTCGGACAGGGTAGGGCTTTCTTT
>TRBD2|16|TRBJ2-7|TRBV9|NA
CASSPVRKGLADEQYF
TGTGCCAGCAGCCCAGTAAGGAAGGGACTAGCGGACGAGCAGTACTTC
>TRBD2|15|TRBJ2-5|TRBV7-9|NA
CASSRGLAVQETQYF
TGTGCCAGCAGCCGGGGACTAGCGGTCCAAGAGACCCAGTACTTC
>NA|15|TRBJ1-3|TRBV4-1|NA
CASSQDQGAGNTIYF
TGCGCCAGCAGCCAAGACCAAGGGGCTGGAAACACCATATATTTT
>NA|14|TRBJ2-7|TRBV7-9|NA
CASSLDRTTYEQYF
TGTGCCAGCAGCTTAGATAGGACAACCTACGAGCAGTACTTC
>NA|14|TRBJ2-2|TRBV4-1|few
CASSQRVNTGELFF
TGCGCCAGCAGCCAGCGAGTGAACACCGGGGAGCTGTTTTTT
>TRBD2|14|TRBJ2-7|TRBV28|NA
CASKIAGGSYEQYF
TGTGCCAGCAAGATAGCGGGGGGGTCTTACGAGCAGTACTTC
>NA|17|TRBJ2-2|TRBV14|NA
CASSQDTSPGYTGELFF
TGTGCCAGCAGCCAAGATACAAGCCCAGGGTACACCGGGGAGCTGTTTTTT
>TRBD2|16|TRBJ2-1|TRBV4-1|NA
CASSQPIAGSYNEQFF
TGCGCCAGCAGCCAACCTATAGCGGGGAGTTACAATGAGCAGTTCTTC
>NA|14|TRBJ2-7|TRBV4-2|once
CASSQRTGSYEQYF
TGTGCCAGCAGCCAACGGACGGGATCCTACGAGCAGTACTTC
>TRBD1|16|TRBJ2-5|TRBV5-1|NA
CASSLAAGTGQETQYF
TGCGCCAGCAGCTTGGCTGCGGGGACAGGGCAAGAGACCCAGTACTTC
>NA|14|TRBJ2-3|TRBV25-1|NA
CARAVGPSTDTQYF
TGTGCCAGAGCTGTGGGGCCTAGCACAGATACGCAGTATTTT
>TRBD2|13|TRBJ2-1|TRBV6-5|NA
CASRYGTSDEQFF
TGTGCCAGCAGGTATGGGACTAGCGATGAGCAGTTCTTC
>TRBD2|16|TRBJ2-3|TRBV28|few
CASRPVLAASTDTQYF
TGTGCCAGCAGACCAGTTCTAGCGGCTAGCACAGATACGCAGTATTTT